This T cell receptor beta chain was observed in a study of Tregs in tolerant kidney transplant recipients. The study, taken as a whole, reports: Expanding Tregs on activated donor B cells appeared to best identify donor-specific TCRbeta clones.

The CDR3 is 14 amino acids. Germline CDR1 reads GTSNPN; CDR2 reads SVGIG (reference sequence). Trimming stripped 1 base from V and 4 bases from J, with 13 bases between. Remarks on this clone: Its antigen is undetermined.

Method: immunoSEQ multiplex PCR; TCRdb's copy keeps in-frame clones and lacks some. The sample includes some 14,000 clones, just over 90% of them seen just once. The gene calls are TRBV30 and TRBJ1-2; D is unclear. This TCR was recovered from a human donor in good health. Source material: CD8+ T cells from blood. CDR3 nucleotides: TGTGCCTGGAGTGGCCCGGACCTACCCTATGGCTACACCTTC. It is translated as CAWSGPDLPYGYTF.